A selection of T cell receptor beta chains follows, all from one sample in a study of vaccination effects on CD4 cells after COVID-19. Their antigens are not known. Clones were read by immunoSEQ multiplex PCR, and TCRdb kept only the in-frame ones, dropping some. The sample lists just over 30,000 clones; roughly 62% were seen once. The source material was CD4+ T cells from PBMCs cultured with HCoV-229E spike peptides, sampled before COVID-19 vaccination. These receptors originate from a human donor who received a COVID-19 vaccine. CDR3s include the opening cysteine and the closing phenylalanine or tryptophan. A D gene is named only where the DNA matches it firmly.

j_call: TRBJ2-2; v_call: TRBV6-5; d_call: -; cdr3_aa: CASSRQTGELFF
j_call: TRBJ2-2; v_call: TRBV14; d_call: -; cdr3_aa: CASSQSTRVYTGELFF
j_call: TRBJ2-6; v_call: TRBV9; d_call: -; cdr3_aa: CASSVTPTGANVLTF
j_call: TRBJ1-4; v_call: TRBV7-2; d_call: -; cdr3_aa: CASSEREKLFF
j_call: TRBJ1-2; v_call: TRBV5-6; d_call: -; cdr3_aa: CASSLGVRDYSNYGYTF
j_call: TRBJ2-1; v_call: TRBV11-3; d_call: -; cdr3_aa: CASSYREASNEQFF
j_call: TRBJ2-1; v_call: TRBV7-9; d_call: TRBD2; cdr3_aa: CASSSQGSGGSSYNEQFF
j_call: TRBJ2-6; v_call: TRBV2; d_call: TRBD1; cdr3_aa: CASRKQGTGANVLTF
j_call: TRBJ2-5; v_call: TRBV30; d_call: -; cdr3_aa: CAWGGNQETQYF
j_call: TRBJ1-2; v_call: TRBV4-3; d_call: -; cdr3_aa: CASSQGSGDNYGYTF
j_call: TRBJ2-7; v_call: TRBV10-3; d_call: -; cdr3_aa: CAISEPGVEGGYEQYF
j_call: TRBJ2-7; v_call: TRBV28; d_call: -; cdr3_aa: CASSLPLHSYEQYF
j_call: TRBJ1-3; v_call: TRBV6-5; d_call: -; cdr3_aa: CASRLTGVSGNTIYF
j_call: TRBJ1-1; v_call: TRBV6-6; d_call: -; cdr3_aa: CASSYSDTEAFF
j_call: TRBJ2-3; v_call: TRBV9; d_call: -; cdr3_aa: CASSVVPQHTDTQYF
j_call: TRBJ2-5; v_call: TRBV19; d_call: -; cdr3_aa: CASRGAAGETQYF
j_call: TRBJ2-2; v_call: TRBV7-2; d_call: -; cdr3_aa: CASSSASATGELFF
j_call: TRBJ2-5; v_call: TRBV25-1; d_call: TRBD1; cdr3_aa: CASSPPGDRGDRETQYF
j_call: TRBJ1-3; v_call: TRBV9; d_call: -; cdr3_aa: CASSLSPAGNTIYF
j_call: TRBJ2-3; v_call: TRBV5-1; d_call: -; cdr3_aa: CASSRRRRAEDTQYF
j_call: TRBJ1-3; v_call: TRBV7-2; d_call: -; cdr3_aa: CASSHPPGGDTIYF
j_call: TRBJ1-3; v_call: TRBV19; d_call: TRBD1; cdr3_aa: CASSIGQANSGNTIYF